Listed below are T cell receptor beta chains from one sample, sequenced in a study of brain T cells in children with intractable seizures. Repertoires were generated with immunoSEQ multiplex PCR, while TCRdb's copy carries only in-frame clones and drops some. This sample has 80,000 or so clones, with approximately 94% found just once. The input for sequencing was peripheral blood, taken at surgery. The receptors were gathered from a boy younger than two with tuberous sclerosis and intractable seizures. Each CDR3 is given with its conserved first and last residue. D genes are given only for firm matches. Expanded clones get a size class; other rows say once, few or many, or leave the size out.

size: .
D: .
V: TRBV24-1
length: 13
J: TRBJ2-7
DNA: TGTGCCACCAGAGGGACTGGCGCAAGCGAGCAGTACTTC
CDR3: CATRGTGASEQYF

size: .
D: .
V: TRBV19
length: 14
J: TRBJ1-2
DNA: TGTGCCAGTAGTATACGGACGGGCAACTATGGCTACACCTTC
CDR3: CASSIRTGNYGYTF

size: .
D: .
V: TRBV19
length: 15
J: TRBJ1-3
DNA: TGTGCCAGTAGAGACCTTACAGGGTCTGGAAACACCATATATTTT
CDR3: CASRDLTGSGNTIYF

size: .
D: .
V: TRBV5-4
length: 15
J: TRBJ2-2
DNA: TGTGCCAGCAGCTTGGGGGCCGGGAGCTCCGGGGAGCTGTTTTTT
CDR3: CASSLGAGSSGELFF

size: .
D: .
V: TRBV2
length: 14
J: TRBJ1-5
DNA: TGTGCCAGCAGTGAGGGGACGAGCAATCAGCCCCAGCATTTT
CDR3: CASSEGTSNQPQHF

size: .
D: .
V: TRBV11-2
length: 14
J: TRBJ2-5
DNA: TGTGCCAGCAGCTTAGATATTAACCAAGAGACCCAGTACTTC
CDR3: CASSLDINQETQYF

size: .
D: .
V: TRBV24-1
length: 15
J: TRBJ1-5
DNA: TGTGCCACCAGTGATCAGGGATCTCCGAATCAGCCCCAGCATTTT
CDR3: CATSDQGSPNQPQHF

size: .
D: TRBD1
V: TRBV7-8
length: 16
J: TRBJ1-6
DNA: TGTGCCAGCAGCTTAGCTCCAGGGGGCTATAATTCACCCCTCCACTTT
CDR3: CASSLAPGGYNSPLHF

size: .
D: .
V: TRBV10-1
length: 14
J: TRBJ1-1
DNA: TGCGCCAGCAGTGAGTCCTTATTCGGCCCTGAAGCTTTCTTT
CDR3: CASSESLFGPEAFF

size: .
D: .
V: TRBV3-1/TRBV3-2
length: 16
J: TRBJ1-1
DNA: TGTGCCAGCAGCCAAGTAGGGGGGGCAGTGAACACTGAAGCTTTCTTT
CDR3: CASSQVGGAVNTEAFF

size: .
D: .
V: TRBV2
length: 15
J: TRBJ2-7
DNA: TGTGCCAGCAGTGAATGGTCAAATGCCCTGGGGGAGCAGTACTTC
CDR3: CASSEWSNALGEQYF

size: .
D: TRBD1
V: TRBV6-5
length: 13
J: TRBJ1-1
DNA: TGTGCCAGCAGGGATACAGGGGGCCTAGAAGCTTTCTTT
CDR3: CASRDTGGLEAFF

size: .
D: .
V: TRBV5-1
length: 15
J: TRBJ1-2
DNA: TGCGCCAGCAGCCCTTCGGAGGGACGTAACTATGGCTACACCTTC
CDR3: CASSPSEGRNYGYTF

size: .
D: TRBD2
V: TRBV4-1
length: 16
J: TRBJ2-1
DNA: TGCGCCAGCAGCCATTCGGTCCGGGGGGTCTACAATGAGCAGTTCTTC
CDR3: CASSHSVRGVYNEQFF

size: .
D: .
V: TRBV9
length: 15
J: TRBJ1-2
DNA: TGTGCCAGCAGCCTGGCCGGGACGGCCCGTATGGGCTACACCTTC
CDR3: CASSLAGTARMGYTF

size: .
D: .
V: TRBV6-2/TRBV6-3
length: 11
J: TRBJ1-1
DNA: TGTGCCAGCAGTTACGGGACTGAAGCTTTCTTT
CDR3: CASSYGTEAFF

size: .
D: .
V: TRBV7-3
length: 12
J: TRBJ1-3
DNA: TGTGCCAGCAGCTTTGATGGAAACACCATATATTTT
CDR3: CASSFDGNTIYF

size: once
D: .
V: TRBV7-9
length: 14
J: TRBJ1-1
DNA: TGTGCCAGCAGCTACCCCGACAGGAACACTGAAGCTTTCTTT
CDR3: CASSYPDRNTEAFF

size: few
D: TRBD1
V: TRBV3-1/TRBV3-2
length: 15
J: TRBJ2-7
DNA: TGTGCCAGCAGCCAGGCCGGGACAGGGTCCTACGAGCAGTACTTC
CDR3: CASSQAGTGSYEQYF

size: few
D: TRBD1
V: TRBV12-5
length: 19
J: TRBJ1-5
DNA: TGTGCTAGTGGTTTGGTACGTGACAGGGAGGGCCTCAGCAATCAGCCCCAGCATTTT
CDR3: CASGLVRDREGLSNQPQHF

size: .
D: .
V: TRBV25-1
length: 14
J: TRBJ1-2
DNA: TGTGCCAGCAGTGAATTAGAGGGAAGGTATGGCTACACCTTC
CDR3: CASSELEGRYGYTF

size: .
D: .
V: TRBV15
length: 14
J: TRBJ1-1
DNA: TGTGCCACCAGCAGACAACCTTCAGACACTGAAGCTTTCTTT
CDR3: CATSRQPSDTEAFF

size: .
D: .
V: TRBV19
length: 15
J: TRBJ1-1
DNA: TGTGCCAGTAGTACAAGGGACGGCGTGAACACTGAAGCTTTCTTT
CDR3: CASSTRDGVNTEAFF

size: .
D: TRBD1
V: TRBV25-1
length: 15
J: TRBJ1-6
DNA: TGTGCCAGCAGGCCGACAGGGGGGCTTTATTCACCCCTCCACTTT
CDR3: CASRPTGGLYSPLHF

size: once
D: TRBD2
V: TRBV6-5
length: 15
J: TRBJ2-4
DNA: TGTGCCAGCAGAACCTTGACCGGGACTACAAACATTCAGTACTTC
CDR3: CASRTLTGTTNIQYF

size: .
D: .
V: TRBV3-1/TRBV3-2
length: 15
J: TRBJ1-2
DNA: TGTGCCAGCAGCCAAGATTTCAGGGGCAACTATGGCTACACCTTC
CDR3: CASSQDFRGNYGYTF

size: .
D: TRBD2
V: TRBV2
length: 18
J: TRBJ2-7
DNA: TGTGCCAGCAGCATAGCTAGCGGGAGGTTAACCCCGCCCTACGAGCAGTACTTC
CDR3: CASSIASGRLTPPYEQYF

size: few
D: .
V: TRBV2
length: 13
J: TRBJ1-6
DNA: TGTGCCAGCAGTGAGAGTGGGGGCTCACCCCTCCACTTT
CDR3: CASSESGGSPLHF

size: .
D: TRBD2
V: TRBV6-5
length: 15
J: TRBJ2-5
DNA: TGTGCCAGCAGTAGACTAGCGGGGGGCCAAGAGACCCAGTACTTC
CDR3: CASSRLAGGQETQYF

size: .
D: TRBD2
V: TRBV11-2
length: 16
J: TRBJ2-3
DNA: TGTGCCAGCAGCCCGCTTGGACTAGCGGGGGCGATGACGCAGTATTTT
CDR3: CASSPLGLAGAMTQYF

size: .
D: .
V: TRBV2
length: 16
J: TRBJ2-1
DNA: TGTGCCAGCAATCCCCTATTGGGCGGAACTTACAATGAGCAGTTCTTC
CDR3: CASNPLLGGTYNEQFF

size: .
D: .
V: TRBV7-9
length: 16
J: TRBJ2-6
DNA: TGTGCCAGCAGCTTAGCGTTCCGCTCTGGGGCCAACGTCCTGACTTTC
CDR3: CASSLAFRSGANVLTF

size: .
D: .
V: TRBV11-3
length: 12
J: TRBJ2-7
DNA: TGTGCCAGCAGCTTAATTCGTGACGAGCAGTACTTC
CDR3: CASSLIRDEQYF

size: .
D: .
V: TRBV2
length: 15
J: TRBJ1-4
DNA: TGTGCCAGCAGTGAAAACGGAGCAACTAATGAAAAACTGTTTTTT
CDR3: CASSENGATNEKLFF

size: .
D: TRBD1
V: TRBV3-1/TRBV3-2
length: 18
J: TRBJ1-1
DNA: TGTGCCAGCAGCCAAAAGGACAGGGCGGTAGGTAATGGCGCTGAAGCTTTCTTT
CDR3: CASSQKDRAVGNGAEAFF

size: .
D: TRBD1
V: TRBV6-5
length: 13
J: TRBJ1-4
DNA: TGTGCCAGCACAGGGGGCGCAAGTGAAAAACTGTTTTTT
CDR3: CASTGGASEKLFF

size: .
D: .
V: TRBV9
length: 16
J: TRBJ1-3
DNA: TGTGCCAGCAGCGGGGGAGGTCCGGGTGGAGGAAACACCATATATTTT
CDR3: CASSGGGPGGGNTIYF

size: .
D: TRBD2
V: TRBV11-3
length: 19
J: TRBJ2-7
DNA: TGTGCCAGCAGCCTCTCCGGGACTAGCGGGATCAAATTAACCTACGAGCAGTACTTC
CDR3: CASSLSGTSGIKLTYEQYF

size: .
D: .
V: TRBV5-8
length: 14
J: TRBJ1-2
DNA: TGTGCCAGCAGCTTGGCCCCCAGGGGCGATGGCTACACCTTC
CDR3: CASSLAPRGDGYTF

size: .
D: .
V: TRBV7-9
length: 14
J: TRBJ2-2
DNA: TGTGCCAGCAGCTTAGCGCGAGGGACCGGGGAGCTGTTTTTT
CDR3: CASSLARGTGELFF

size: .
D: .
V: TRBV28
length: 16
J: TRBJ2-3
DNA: TGTGCCAGCAGTCCCGACGGCGAGTGGGCAACAGATACGCAGTATTTT
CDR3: CASSPDGEWATDTQYF

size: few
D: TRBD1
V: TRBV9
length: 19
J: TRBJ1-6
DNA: TGTGCCAGCAGCCGGGAGGTCGGACAGGGCCGGGGTTATAATTCACCCCTCCACTTT
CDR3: CASSREVGQGRGYNSPLHF

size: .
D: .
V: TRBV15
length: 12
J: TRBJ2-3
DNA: TGTGCCACCAGCTCACGCACAGATACGCAGTATTTT
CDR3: CATSSRTDTQYF

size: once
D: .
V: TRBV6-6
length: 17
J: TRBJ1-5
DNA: TGTGCCAGCAGTCCCTATGTTGGCGGGGCCGGCAATCAGCCCCAGCATTTT
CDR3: CASSPYVGGAGNQPQHF

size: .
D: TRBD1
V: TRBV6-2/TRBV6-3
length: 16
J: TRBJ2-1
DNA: TGTGCCAGCAGTTTTTTGGGGACAGCAAAGGACAATGAGCAGTTCTTC
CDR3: CASSFLGTAKDNEQFF

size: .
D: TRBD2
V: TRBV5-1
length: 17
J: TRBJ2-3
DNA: TGCGCCAGCAGCTTGGTCTCTAGCGGGGGGGTCACAGATACGCAGTATTTT
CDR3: CASSLVSSGGVTDTQYF

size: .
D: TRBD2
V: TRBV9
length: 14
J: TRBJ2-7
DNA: TGTGCCAGCAGCGTGTCTAGCGGGAGTTACGAGCAGTACTTC
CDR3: CASSVSSGSYEQYF

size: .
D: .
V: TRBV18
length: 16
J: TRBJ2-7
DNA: TGTGCCAGCTCACCTATCCCGGGCCGGCGATCCTACGAGCAGTACTTC
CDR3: CASSPIPGRRSYEQYF

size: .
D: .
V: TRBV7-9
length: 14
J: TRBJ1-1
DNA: TGTGCCAGCAGCTTAGACGGATCGAACACTGAAGCTTTCTTT
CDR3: CASSLDGSNTEAFF

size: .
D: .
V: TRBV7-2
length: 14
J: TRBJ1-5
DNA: TGTGCCAGCAGCACCCGGGCTGTAGATCAGCCCCAGCATTTT
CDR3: CASSTRAVDQPQHF

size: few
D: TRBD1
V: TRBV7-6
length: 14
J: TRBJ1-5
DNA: TGTGCCAGCAGCTTAAAGACAGGGGGTCAGCCCCAGCATTTT
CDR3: CASSLKTGGQPQHF

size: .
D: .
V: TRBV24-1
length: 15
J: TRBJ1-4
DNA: TGTGCCACCAAGGTGGCCGGGACATCTAATGAAAAACTGTTTTTT
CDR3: CATKVAGTSNEKLFF

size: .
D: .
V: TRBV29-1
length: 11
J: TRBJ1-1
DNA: TGCAGCGCACGTTATGGACCTGAAGCTTTCTTT
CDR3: CSARYGPEAFF